These 22 T cell receptor beta chains were sequenced from one sample in a study of cytomegalovirus exposure and HLA in healthy donors. Primers: 60 Vbeta forward and 13 Jbeta reverse. TCRdb's copy holds only in-frame clones and misses some; the assay was immunoSEQ multiplex PCR. The sample lists about 200,000 clones, 82% occurring once. The sample consisted of PBMCs. These receptors originate from a woman between 40 and 50 years old in good health and CMV-seronegative.

The chain has TRBV29-1 and TRBJ1-1, with 8 positions matching TRBD1. Losses at the gene ends were 7 bases for V and 1 base for J; bases not matched to a gene: 5. The germline gives CDR1 SQVTM, CDR2 ANQGSEA. There are 13 residues in the CDR3. CDR3 loop: CSATGTGNTEAFF. The DNA for the CDR3 is TGCAGCGCTACCGGGACAGGGAACACTGAAGCTTTCTTT.

For this clone: The junction differs from germline at one of its ends, possibly a read error. The chain carries TRBV7-8 and TRBJ2-2; TRBD2 agrees at 10 bases. CDR3 size: 17 residues. Per germline, CDR1 SGHVS and CDR2 FQNEAQ. Written as DNA, the CDR3 is TGTGCCAGCACCTTACCCGCTAGCGGGAGAGGCACCGGGGAGCTGTTTTTT. This encodes CASTLPASGRGTGELFF.

V gene TRBV11-2 combines with J gene TRBJ2-7; 7 positions agree with TRBD2. After removal of 7 bases from V and 0 bases from J, the junction contained 9 bases not matched to a gene. CDR1 and CDR2 from the germline V gene are SGHAT and FQNNGV. This CDR3 is 15 amino acids long. The CDR3 loop reads CASTPGASGSYEQYF. CDR3 coding DNA: TGTGCCAGCACCCCCGGGGCTAGCGGCTCCTACGAGCAGTACTTC.

The chain uses TRBV7-3 and TRBJ2-2; possibly TRBD2 for D (6 bases). The CDR3 length is 15 residues. Looked up from germline, CDR1 is SGHTA and CDR2 is FQGTGA. The V gene lost 4 bases and the J gene lost 4 bases, with 13 bases spanning the gap. DNA of the CDR3: TGTGCCAGCAGCTGGCCGGAGGGCCCCACCGGGGAGCTGTTTTTT. Residues: CASSWPEGPTGELFF.

The genes are TRBV30 and TRBJ2-1; 8 bases map to TRBD1. The CDR3 sequence is 16 residues long. V gave up 0 bases and J gave up 5 bases; unmatched junction bases: 9. The germline V gene has CDR1 GTSNPN and CDR2 SVGIG (reference sequence). CDR3 region: CAWSVQWQGAHNEQFF. The CDR3 nucleotides are TGTGCCTGGAGTGTCCAGTGGCAGGGGGCCCACAATGAGCAGTTCTTC. Full variable domain (missing parts from reference TRBV30 and TRBJ2-1): SQTIHQWPATLVQPVGSPLSLECTVEGTSNPNLYWYRQAAGRGLQLLFYSVGIGQISSEVPQNLSASRPQDRQFILSSKKLLLSDSGFYLCAWSVQWQGAHNEQFFGPGTRLTVL.

This clone has just one count. This rearrangement joins TRBV6-1 to TRBJ2-7; D may be TRBD1 (6 bases). Trimming removed 3 bases from V and 3 bases from J, with 12 bases in between. The germline gives CDR1 MNHNS, CDR2 SASEGT. The CDR3 totals 14 residues. The CDR3 loop reads CASSDLDSLYEQYF. The DNA for the CDR3 is TGTGCCAGCAGTGATCTGGACAGCCTCTACGAGCAGTACTTC.

The chain links TRBV4-1 to TRBJ2-5; D possibly corresponds to TRBD1 (6 bases). V was shortened by 1 base and J by 5 bases, with 17 bases between the two germline ends. Germline-derived CDR1 and CDR2 are MGHRA and YSYEKL. This CDR3 has 16 amino acids. The CDR3 region is CASSQVVMGARETQYF. In DNA form, the CDR3 reads TGCGCCAGCAGCCAAGTAGTGATGGGGGCTCGGGAGACCCAGTACTTC.

This chain connects TRBV6-5 to TRBJ2-1, with D perhaps TRBD1 (6 bases). There are 13 residues in the CDR3. Trimming pared 6 bases from V and 8 bases from J, leaving 14 bases between. In germline, CDR1 is MNHEY, CDR2 SVGAGI. Written as DNA, the CDR3 is TGTGCCAGCAGCCAACAGGGTCGGGATGAGCAGTTCTTC. This gives the protein CASSQQGRDEQFF.

A single count supports this clone. The same CDR3 also results from other DNA sequences found in this sample. CDR3 nucleotide sequence: TGTGCCAGCAGTTTTTCGGGGAACCAGCCCCAGCATTTT. Encoded protein: CASSFSGNQPQHF. This chain connects TRBV27 to TRBJ1-5; no definite D call. V dropped 3 bases and J dropped 7 bases, with 10 bases sitting between them. The CDR3 length is 13 residues. In germline, CDR1 is MNHEY, CDR2 SMNVEV (reference sequence).

The chain employs TRBV7-2 and TRBJ2-5; TRBD2 matches at 11 bases. The CDR3 loop spans 16 amino acids. Germline V gene data show CDR1 as SGHTA and CDR2 as FQGNSA. The trim removed 5 bases at V and 4 bases at J, leaving 9 bases unmatched. CDR3 residues: CASSTSGRGNGETQYF. CDR3 DNA: TGTGCCAGCAGCACTAGCGGGAGAGGAAATGGAGAGACCCAGTACTTC.

This chain joins TRBV7-2 and TRBJ2-7, with 8 bases fitting TRBD2. Germline loops: CDR1 SGHTA, CDR2 FQGNSA. The CDR3 totals 15 residues. Trimming cost V 2 bases and J 3 bases; bases outside gene matches: 6. The CDR3 DNA follows: TGTGCCAGCAGCTTACGGTCGAGCGGGGGCTACGAGCAGTACTTC. This gives the protein CASSLRSSGGYEQYF.

J is TRBJ2-7 and V is TRBV27; 8 positions match TRBD2. The ends lost 4 bases at V and 0 bases at J; junction bases unmatched: 2. Germline-derived CDR1 and CDR2 are MNHEY and SMNVEV (reference sequence). The CDR3 loop spans 14 amino acids. The CDR3 coding sequence is TGTGCCAGCAGTTACAGCGGGAGCTCCTACGAGCAGTACTTC. The encoded protein is CASSYSGSSYEQYF.

J is TRBJ2-4 and V is TRBV10-3; TRBD1 agrees at 7 bases. Germline V lookup: CDR1 ENHRY, CDR2 SYGVKD. V dropped 4 bases and J dropped 0; count of bases not matched to a gene: 9. This CDR3 contains 17 residues. The CDR3 DNA reads TGTGCCATCAGTGGGGAGAGACAGGGCCTAGCCAAAAACATTCAGTACTTC. Translated: CAISGERQGLAKNIQYF.

The V gene is TRBV10-3, the J gene TRBJ2-7; 12 bases agree with TRBD2. Germline V gene data show CDR1 as ENHRY and CDR2 as SYGVKD. V trimming: 4 bases; J trimming: 4 bases; junction bases outside the gene matches: 5. The CDR3 covers 15 residues. For the CDR3, the DNA is TGTGCCATCAGTGCGGGACTAGCGGGCTGGTACGAGCAGTACTTC. Translated: CAISAGLAGWYEQYF.

Here the CDR3 DNA reads TGCGCCAGCAGCCAAGAGGTGGCTAGCGGGAGATCCCACGAGCAGTACTTC. Translation: CASSQEVASGRSHEQYF. The genes are TRBV4-1 and TRBJ2-7, with TRBD2 matching over 10 bases. The CDR3 spans 17 residues. Germline V gene lookup returns CDR1 MGHRA and CDR2 YSYEKL. V was clipped by 0 bases and J by 5 bases; unmatched bases: 10.

The J gene is TRBJ2-1, the V gene TRBV5-1; 14 nucleotides line up with TRBD2. Trimming took 4 bases from V and 7 from J; bases not matched to a gene: 10. Germline lookup yields CDR1 SGHRS and CDR2 YFSETQ. The CDR3 length is 17 residues. Written as DNA, the CDR3 is TGCGCCAGCAGCGGGGGACTAGCGGGGGCCCCGGGGAATGAGCAGTTCTTC. Its translation: CASSGGLAGAPGNEQFF.

The V gene is TRBV5-1, the J gene TRBJ2-5, with 9 nucleotides matching TRBD2. The junction had 8 bases not matched to a gene; V was cut back by 5 bases and J by 0 bases. The germline CDR1 and CDR2 sequences are SGHRS and YFSETQ. The CDR3 is made up of 16 amino acids. The CDR3 DNA sequence: TGCGCCAGCAGACGCGGGACTAGCAGCCACCAAGAGACCCAGTACTTC. Translating gives CASRRGTSSHQETQYF.

The rearrangement uses TRBV30 and TRBJ2-1; D is undetermined. Deletions cut 2 bases from V and 8 bases from J, with 7 bases between. Germline loops: CDR1 GTSNPN, CDR2 SVGIG (reference sequence). The length of the CDR3 is 11 residues. Written as DNA, the CDR3 is TGTGCCTGGAGTCCCTATGATGAGCAGTTCTTC. Its translation is CAWSPYDEQFF.

The J gene is TRBJ2-7, the V gene TRBV7-8; 10 bases map to TRBD1. The germline V gene has CDR1 SGHVS and CDR2 FQNEAQ. The CDR3 runs 14 residues. V lost 5 bases, J lost 6 bases, and 7 bases stayed unmatched. The CDR3 region is CASSPWTGGVEQYF. Here the CDR3 DNA reads TGTGCCAGCAGCCCCTGGACAGGGGGGGTCGAGCAGTACTTC.

The chain employs TRBV19 and TRBJ2-1, with TRBD1 as a possible D gene (5 bases). Trimming removed 6 bases at V and 3 bases at J, with 12 bases between. Looked up from germline, CDR1 is LNHDA and CDR2 is SQIVND (reference sequence). This CDR3 contains 14 residues. The CDR3 nucleotides read TGTGCCAGTAGGGGGCGTGGCGACTACAATGAGCAGTTCTTC. Protein product: CASRGRGDYNEQFF.

This chain joins TRBV5-4 and TRBJ1-2, with a weak D call TRBD1 (6 bases). Trimming cost V 4 bases and J 12 bases, with 19 bases left between them. CDR3 size: 13 residues. Looked up from germline, CDR1 is SGHNT and CDR2 is YYREEE (reference sequence). The CDR3, as DNA: TGTGCCAGCAGCGTTGGGCGGGAGGACAGAAACACCTTC. As protein: CASSVGREDRNTF.

This clone turned up a few times. Other DNA sequences within the sample encode an identical CDR3. V gene TRBV10-2 combines with J gene TRBJ2-2; TRBD2 agrees at 13 bases. V lost 10 bases and J lost 4; bases outside the gene matches: 3. The germline V gene has CDR1 WSHSY and CDR2 SAAADI. The CDR3 contains 14 residues. For the CDR3, the DNA is TGCGCCACCGGGACTAGCGGGACCACCGGGGAGCTGTTTTTT. It is translated as CATGTSGTTGELFF.